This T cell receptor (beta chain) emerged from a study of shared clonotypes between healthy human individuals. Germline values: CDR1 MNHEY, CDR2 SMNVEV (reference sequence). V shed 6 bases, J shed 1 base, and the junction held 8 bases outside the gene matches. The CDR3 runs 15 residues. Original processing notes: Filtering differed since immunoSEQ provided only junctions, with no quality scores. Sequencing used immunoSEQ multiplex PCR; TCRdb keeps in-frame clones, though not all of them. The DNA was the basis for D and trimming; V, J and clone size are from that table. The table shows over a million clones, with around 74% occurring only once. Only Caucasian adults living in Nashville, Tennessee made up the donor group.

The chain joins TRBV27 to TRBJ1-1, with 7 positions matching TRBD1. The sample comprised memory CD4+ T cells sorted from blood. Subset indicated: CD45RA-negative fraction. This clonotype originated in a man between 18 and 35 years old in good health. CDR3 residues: CASSHLRTGNTEAFF. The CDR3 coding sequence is TGTGCCAGCAGCCATTTAAGGACAGGGAACACTGAAGCTTTCTTT.